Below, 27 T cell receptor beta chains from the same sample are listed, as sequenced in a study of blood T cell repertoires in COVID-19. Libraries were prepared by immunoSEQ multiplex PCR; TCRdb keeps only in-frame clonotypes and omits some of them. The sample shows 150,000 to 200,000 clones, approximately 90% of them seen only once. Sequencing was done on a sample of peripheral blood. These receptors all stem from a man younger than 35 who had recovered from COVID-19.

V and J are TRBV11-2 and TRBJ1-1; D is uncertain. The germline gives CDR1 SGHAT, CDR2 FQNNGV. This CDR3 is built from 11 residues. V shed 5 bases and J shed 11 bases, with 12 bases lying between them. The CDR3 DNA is TGTGCCAGCAGCCCGAATCTCGGTGCTTTCTTT. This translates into CASSPNLGAFF. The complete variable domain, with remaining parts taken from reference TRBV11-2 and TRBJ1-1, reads EAGVAQSPRYKIIEKRQSVAFWCNPISGHATLYWYQQILGQGPKLLIQFQNNGVVDDSQLPKDRFSAERLKGVDSTLKIQPAKLEDSAVYLCASSPNLGAFFGQGTRLTVV.

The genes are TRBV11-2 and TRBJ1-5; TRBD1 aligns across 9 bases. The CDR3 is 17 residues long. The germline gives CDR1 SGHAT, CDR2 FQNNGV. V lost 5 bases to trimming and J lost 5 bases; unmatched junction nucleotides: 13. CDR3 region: CASSTGGAKGVYQPQHF. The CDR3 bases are TGTGCCAGCAGCACAGGGGGCGCCAAGGGGGTCTATCAGCCCCAGCATTTT.

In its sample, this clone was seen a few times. CDR3 DNA sequence: TGTGCCAGCAGCTTCCAGGGACAGCCTTTTGTGGAGCAGTACTTC. This gives the protein CASSFQGQPFVEQYF. J is TRBJ2-7 and V is TRBV7-2, with 7 bases aligning to TRBD1. The junction had 12 bases not matched to a gene; V was cut back by 3 bases and J by 7 bases. The length of the CDR3 is 15 residues. The germline gives CDR1 SGHTA, CDR2 FQGNSA.

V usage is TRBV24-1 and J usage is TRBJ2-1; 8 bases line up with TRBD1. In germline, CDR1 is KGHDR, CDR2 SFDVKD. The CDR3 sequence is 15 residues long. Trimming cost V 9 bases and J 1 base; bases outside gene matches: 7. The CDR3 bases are TGTGCCACCGCTCGGACAGGGTGGTCCTACAATGAGCAGTTCTTC. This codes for CATARTGWSYNEQFF.

The CDR3: CSVATGGTGELFF. The CDR3 bases are TGCAGCGTCGCGACAGGGGGCACCGGGGAGCTGTTTTTT. V usage is TRBV29-1 and J usage is TRBJ2-2; 9 nucleotides line up with TRBD1. Germline lookup yields CDR1 SQVTM and CDR2 ANQGSEA. After removal of 6 bases from V and 4 bases from J, the junction contained 3 bases not matched to a gene. The length of the CDR3 is 13 residues.

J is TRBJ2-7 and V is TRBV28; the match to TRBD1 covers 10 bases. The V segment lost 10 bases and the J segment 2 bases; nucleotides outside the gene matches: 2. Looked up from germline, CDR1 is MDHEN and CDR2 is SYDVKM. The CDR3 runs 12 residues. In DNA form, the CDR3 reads TGTGCCACCGGGACAGGGGCCTACGAGCAGTACTTC. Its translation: CATGTGAYEQYF.

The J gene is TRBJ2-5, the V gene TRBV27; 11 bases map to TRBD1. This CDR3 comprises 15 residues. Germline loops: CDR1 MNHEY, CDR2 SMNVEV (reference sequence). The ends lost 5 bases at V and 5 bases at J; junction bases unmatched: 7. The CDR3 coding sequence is TGTGCCAGCAGTCCCCGGACAGGGGGCAGGGAGACCCAGTACTTC. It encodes CASSPRTGGRETQYF.

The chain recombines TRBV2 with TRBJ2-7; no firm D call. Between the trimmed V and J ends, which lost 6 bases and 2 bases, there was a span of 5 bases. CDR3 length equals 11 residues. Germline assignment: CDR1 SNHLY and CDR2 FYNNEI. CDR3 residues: CASSQTYEQYF. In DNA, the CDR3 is TGTGCCAGCAGCCAAACCTACGAGCAGTACTTC. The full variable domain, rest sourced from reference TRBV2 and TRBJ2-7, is EPEVTQTPSHQVTQMGQEVILRCVPISNHLYFYWYRQILGQKVEFLVSFYNNEISEKSEIFDDQFSVERPDGSNFTLKIRSTKLEDSAMYFCASSQTYEQYFGPGTRLTVT.

This CDR3 is CASSLWTSGQETQYF. Here the CDR3 DNA reads TGTGCCAGCAGCCTCTGGACTAGCGGCCAAGAGACCCAGTACTTC. V and J are TRBV11-2 and TRBJ2-5; 10 bases fit TRBD2. This CDR3 contains 15 residues. Germline CDR1 SGHAT, CDR2 FQNNGV. The V and J ends lost 5 bases and 1 base, in that order; junction bases with no gene match: 4.

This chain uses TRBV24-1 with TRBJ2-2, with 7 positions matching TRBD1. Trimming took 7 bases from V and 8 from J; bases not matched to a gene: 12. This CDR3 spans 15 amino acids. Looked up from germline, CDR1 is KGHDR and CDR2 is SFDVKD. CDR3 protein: CATRTANDRAGELFF. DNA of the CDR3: TGTGCCACCAGGACTGCCAACGACAGGGCGGGGGAGCTGTTTTTT.

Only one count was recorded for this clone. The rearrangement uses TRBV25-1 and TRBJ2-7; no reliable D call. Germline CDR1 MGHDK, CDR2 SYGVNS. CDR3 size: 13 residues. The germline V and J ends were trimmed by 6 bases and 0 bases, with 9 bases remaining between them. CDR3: CASSPTGSYEQYF. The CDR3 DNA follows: TGTGCCAGCAGCCCTACCGGCTCCTACGAGCAGTACTTC.

The CDR3, as DNA: TGTGCCAGGAGGGGTGGACAGGGTCCCCCCGGGGAGCTGTTTTTT. Its translation is CARRGGQGPPGELFF. The chain uses TRBV5-8 and TRBJ2-2, with 8 bases aligning to TRBD1. The germline V gene has CDR1 SGHTS and CDR2 YDEGEE. The CDR3 contains 15 residues. The J segment lost 6 bases and the V segment lost 8 bases, leaving 12 bases of the junction unmatched.

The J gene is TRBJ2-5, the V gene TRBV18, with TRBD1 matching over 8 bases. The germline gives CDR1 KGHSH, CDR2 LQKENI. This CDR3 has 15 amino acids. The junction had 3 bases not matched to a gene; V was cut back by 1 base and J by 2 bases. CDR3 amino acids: CASSPRTGFQETQYF. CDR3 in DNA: TGTGCCAGCTCACCACGGACAGGGTTTCAAGAGACCCAGTACTTC.

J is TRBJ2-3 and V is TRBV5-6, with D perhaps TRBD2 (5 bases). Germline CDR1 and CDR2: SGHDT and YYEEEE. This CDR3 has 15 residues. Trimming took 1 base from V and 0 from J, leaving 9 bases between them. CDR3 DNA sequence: TGTGCCAGCAGCTTGCCTCGCGGGAGCACAGATACGCAGTATTTT. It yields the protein CASSLPRGSTDTQYF.

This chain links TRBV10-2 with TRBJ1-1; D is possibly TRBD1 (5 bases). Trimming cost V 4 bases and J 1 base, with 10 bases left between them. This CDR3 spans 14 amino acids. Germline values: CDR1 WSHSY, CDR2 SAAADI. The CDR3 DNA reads TGCGCCAGCAGTGCTGGAGGGGCGAACACTGAAGCTTTCTTT. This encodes CASSAGGANTEAFF.

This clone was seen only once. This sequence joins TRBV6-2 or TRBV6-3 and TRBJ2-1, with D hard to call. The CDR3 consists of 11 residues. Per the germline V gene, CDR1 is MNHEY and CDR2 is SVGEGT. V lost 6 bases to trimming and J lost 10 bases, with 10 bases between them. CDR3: CASSPSREQFF. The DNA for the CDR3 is TGTGCCAGCAGCCCTTCGAGGGAGCAGTTCTTC.

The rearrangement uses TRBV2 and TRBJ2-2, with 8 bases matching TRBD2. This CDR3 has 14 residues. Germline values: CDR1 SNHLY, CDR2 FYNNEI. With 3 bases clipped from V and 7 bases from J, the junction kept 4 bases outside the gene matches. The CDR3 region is CASSESLAGGELFF. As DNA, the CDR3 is TGTGCCAGCAGTGAGTCGCTAGCGGGCGGGGAGCTGTTTTTT.

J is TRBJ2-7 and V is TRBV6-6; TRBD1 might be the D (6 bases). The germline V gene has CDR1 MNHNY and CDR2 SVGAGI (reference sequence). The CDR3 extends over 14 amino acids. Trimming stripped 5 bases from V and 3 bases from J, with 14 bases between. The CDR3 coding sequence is TGTGCCAGCAGTCCCGCTGGGGGCGTCTACGAGCAGTACTTC. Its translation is CASSPAGGVYEQYF.

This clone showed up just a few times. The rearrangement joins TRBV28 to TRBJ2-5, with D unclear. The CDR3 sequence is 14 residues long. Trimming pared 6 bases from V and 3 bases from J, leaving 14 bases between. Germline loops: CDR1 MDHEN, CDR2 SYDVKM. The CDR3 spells CASSQAPIEETQYF. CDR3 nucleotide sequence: TGTGCCAGCAGCCAGGCGCCGATCGAAGAGACCCAGTACTTC. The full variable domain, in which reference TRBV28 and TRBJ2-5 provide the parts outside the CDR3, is DVKVTQSSRYLVKRTGEKVFLECVQDMDHENMFWYRQDPGLGLRLIYFSYDVKMKEKGDIPEGYSVSREKKERFSLILESASTNQTSMYLCASSQAPIEETQYFGPGTRLLVL.

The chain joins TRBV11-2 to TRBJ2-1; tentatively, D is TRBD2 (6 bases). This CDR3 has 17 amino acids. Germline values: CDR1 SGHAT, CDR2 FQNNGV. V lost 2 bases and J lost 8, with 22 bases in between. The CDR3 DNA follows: TGTGCCAGCAGCTTAACTTTGCTGTCCAGGGAGGTCGATGAGCAGTTCTTC. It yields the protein CASSLTLLSREVDEQFF.

CDR3 bases: TGCGCCAGCAGCCAAGACGGGGCAGGGGGGTACGAGCAGTACTTC. This translates into CASSQDGAGGYEQYF. V is TRBV4-1 and J is TRBJ2-7; perhaps TRBD1 as D (7 bases). CDR1 is MGHRA and CDR2 is YSYEKL in the germline V gene. The CDR3 is 15 residues long. Trimming stripped 0 bases from V and 4 bases from J, with 13 bases between.

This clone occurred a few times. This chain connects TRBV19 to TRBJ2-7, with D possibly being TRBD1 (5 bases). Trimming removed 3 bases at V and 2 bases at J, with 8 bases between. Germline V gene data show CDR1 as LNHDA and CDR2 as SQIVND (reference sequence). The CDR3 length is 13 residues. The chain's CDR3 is CASSIDRAYEQYF. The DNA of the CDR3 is TGTGCCAGTAGTATCGACAGAGCCTACGAGCAGTACTTC.

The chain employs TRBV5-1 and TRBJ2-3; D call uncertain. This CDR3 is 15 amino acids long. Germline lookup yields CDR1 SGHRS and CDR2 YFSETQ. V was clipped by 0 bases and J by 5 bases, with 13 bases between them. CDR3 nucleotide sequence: TGCGCCAGCAGCTTGGCTTCACCCATTAGAGATACGCAGTATTTT. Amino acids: CASSLASPIRDTQYF.

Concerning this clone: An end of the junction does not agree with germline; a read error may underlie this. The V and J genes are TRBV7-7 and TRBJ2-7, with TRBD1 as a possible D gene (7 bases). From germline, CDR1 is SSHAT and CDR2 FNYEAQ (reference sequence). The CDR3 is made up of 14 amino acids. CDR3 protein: CASSLVGGGNEQYF. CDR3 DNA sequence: TGTGCTAGCAGCTTAGTAGGGGGCGGGAACGAGCAGTACTTC.

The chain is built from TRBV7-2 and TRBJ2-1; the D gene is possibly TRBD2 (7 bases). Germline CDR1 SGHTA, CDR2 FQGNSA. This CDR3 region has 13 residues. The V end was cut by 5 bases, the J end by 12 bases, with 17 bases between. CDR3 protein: CASSAGGAYGQFF. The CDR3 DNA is TGTGCCAGCAGCGCTGGGGGGGCCTATGGGCAGTTCTTC.

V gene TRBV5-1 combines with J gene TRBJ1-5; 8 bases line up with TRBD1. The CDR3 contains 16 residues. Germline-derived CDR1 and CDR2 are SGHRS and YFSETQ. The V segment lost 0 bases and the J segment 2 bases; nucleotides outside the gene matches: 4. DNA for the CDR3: TGCGCCAGCAGCTTGGAAGGGGGACAGGGCAATCAGCCCCAGCATTTT. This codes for CASSLEGGQGNQPQHF. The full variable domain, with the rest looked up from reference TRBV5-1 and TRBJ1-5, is KAGVTQTPRYLIKTRGQQVTLSCSPISGHRSVSWYQQTPGQGLQFLFEYFSETQRNKGNFPGRFSGRQFSNSRSEMNVSTLELGDSALYLCASSLEGGQGNQPQHFGDGTRLSIL.

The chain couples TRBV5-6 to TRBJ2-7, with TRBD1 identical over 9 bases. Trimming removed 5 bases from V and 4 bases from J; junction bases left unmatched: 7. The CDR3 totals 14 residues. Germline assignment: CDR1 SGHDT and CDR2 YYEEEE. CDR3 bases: TGTGCCAGCAGAAAACAGGGGGCTTCGTACGAGCAGTACTTC. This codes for CASRKQGASYEQYF. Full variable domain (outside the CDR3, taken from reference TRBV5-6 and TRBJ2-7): DAGVTQSPTHLIKTRGQQVTLRCSPKSGHDTVSWYQQALGQGPQFIFQYYEEEERQRGNFPDRFSGHQFPNYSSELNVNALLLGDSALYLCASRKQGASYEQYFGPGTRLTVT.